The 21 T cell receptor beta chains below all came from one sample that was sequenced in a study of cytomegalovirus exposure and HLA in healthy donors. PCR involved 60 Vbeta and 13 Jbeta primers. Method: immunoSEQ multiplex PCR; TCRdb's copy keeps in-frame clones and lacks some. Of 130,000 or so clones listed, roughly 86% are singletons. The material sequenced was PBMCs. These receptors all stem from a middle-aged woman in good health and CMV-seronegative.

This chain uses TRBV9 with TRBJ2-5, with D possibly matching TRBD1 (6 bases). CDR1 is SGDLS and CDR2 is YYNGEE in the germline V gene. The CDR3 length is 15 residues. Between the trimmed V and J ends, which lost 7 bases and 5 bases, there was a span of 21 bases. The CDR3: CASGLHTGSRETQYF. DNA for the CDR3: TGTGCCAGCGGCCTTCATACAGGGTCCCGGGAGACCCAGTACTTC.

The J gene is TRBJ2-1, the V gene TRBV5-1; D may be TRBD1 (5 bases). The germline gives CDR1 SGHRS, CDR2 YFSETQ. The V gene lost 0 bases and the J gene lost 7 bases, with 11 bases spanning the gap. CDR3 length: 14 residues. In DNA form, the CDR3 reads TGCGCCAGCAGCTTGGAGGGGTGGGTTAATGAGCAGTTCTTC. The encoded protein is CASSLEGWVNEQFF. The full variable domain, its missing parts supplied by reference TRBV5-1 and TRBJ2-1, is KAGVTQTPRYLIKTRGQQVTLSCSPISGHRSVSWYQQTPGQGLQFLFEYFSETQRNKGNFPGRFSGRQFSNSRSEMNVSTLELGDSALYLCASSLEGWVNEQFFGPGTRLTVL.

DNA for the CDR3: TGTGCCATCAGTGATCGCCAGGGGAGTGCTGAGGCCAACGTCCTGACTTTC. Translated, it gives CAISDRQGSAEANVLTF. The chain joins TRBV10-3 to TRBJ2-6, with D possibly TRBD1 on 6 matching bases. This CDR3 is built from 17 residues. The V end lost 3 bases, the J end lost 6 bases, and 18 bases lay between the germline ends. Germline lookup yields CDR1 ENHRY and CDR2 SYGVKD.

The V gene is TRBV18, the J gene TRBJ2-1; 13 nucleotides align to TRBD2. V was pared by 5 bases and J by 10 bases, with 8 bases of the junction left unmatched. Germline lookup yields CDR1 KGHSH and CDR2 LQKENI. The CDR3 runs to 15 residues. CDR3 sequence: CASSRLAGGLGEQFF. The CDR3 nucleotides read TGTGCCAGCTCAAGACTAGCGGGAGGATTGGGGGAGCAGTTCTTC.

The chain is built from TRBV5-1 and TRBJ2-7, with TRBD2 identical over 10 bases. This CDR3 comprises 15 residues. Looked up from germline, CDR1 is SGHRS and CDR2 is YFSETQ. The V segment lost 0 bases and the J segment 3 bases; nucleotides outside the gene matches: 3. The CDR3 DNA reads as TGCGCCAGCAGCTTGGTACTAGCGGGACACTACGAGCAGTACTTC. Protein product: CASSLVLAGHYEQYF.

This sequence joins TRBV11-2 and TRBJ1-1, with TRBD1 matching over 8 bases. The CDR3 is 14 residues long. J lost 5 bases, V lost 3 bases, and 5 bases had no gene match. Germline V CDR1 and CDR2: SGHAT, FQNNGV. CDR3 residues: CASSFGQGFTEAFF. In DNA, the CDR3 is TGTGCCAGCAGCTTCGGACAGGGTTTTACTGAAGCTTTCTTT.

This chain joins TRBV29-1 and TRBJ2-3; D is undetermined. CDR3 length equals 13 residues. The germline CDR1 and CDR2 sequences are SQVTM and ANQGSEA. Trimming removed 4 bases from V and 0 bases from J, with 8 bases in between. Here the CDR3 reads CSVVVGSTDTQYF. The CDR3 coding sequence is TGCAGCGTTGTAGTCGGGAGCACAGATACGCAGTATTTT.

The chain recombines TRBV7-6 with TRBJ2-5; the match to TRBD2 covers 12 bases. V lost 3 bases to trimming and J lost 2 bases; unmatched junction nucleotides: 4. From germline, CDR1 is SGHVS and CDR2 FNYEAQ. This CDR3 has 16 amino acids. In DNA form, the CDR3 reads TGTGCCAGCAGCTTTGGACTAGCGGGACGGCAAGAGACCCAGTACTTC. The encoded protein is CASSFGLAGRQETQYF.

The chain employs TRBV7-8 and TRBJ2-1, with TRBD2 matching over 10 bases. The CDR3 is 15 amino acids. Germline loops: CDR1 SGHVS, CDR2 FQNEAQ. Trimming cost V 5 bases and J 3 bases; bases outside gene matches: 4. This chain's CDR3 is CASSPRTSGYNEQFF. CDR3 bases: TGTGCCAGCAGCCCCCGGACTAGCGGCTACAATGAGCAGTTCTTC. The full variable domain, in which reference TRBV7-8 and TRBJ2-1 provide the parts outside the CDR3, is GAGVSQSPRYKVAKRGQDVALRCDPISGHVSLFWYQQALGQGPEFLTYFQNEAQLDKSGLPSDRFFAERPEGSVSTLKIQRTQQEDSAVYLCASSPRTSGYNEQFFGPGTRLTVL.

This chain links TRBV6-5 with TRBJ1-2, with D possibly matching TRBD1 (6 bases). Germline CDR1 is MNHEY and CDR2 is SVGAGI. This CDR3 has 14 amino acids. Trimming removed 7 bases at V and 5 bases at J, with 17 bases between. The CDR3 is CASTEGGARYGYTF. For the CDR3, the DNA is TGTGCCAGCACCGAGGGGGGGGCTAGGTATGGCTACACCTTC.

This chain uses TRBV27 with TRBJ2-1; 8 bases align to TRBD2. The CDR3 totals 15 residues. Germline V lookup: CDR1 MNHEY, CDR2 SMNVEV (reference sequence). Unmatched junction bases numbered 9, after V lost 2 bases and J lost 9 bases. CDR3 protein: CASSLLAGGLGEQFF. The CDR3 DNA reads TGTGCCAGCAGTTTACTTGCGGGAGGTTTGGGTGAGCAGTTCTTC.

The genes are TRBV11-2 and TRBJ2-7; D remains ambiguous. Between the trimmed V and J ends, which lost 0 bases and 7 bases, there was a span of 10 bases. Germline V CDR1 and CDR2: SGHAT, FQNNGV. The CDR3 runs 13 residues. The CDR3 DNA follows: TGTGCCAGCAGCTTAGACGGAGTCTTTGAGCAGTACTTC. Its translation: CASSLDGVFEQYF.

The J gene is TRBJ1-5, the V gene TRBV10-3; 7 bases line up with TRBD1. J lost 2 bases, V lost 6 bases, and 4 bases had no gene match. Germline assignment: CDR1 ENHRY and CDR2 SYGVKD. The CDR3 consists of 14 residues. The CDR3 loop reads CAISSGQGNQPQHF. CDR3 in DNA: TGTGCCATCAGCAGCGGACAGGGCAATCAGCCCCAGCATTTT.

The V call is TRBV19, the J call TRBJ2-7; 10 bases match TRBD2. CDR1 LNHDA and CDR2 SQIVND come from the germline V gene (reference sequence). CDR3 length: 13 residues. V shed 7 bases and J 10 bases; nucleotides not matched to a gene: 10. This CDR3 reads CASISGSGRGQYF. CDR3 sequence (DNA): TGTGCCAGTATTAGCGGGAGCGGGAGGGGACAGTACTTC.

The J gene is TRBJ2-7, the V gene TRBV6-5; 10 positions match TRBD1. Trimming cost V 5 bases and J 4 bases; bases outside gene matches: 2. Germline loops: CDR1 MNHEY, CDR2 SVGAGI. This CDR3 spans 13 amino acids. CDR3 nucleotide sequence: TGTGCCAGCAGTCAGGACAGGGGGTACGAGCAGTACTTC. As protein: CASSQDRGYEQYF.

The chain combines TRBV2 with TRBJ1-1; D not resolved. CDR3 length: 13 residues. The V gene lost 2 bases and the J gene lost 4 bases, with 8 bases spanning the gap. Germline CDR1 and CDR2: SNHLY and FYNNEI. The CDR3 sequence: CASSEQYSTEAFF. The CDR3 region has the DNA TGTGCCAGCAGTGAACAATACAGCACTGAAGCTTTCTTT.

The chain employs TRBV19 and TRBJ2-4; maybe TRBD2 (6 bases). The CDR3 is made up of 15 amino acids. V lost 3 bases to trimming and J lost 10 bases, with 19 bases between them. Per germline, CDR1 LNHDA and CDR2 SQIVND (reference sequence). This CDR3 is CASSILGTGGGIQYF. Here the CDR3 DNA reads TGTGCCAGTAGTATTCTCGGGACCGGGGGAGGAATTCAGTACTTC. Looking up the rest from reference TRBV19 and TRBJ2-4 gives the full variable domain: DGGITQSPKYLFRKEGQNVTLSCEQNLNHDAMYWYRQDPGQGLRLIYYSQIVNDFQKGDIAEGYSVSREKKESFPLTVTSAQKNPTAFYLCASSILGTGGGIQYFGAGTRLSVL.

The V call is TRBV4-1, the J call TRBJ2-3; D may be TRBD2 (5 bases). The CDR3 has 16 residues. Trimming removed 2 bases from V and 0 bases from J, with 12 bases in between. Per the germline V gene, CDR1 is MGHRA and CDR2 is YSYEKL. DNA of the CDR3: TGCGCCAGCAGCCAAATAGCGAGCCCTAGCACAGATACGCAGTATTTT. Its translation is CASSQIASPSTDTQYF.

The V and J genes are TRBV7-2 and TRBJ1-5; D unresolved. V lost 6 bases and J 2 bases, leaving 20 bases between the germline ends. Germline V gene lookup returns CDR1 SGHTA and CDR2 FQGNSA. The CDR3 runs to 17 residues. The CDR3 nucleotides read TGTGCCAGCAGTCAACGGGGAGACTCGATGGGCAATCAGCCCCAGCATTTT. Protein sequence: CASSQRGDSMGNQPQHF.

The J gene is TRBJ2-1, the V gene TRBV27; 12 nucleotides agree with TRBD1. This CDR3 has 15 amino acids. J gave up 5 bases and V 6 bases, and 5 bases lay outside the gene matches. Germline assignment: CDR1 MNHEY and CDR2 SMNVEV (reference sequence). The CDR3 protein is CASSPGTGGHNEQFF. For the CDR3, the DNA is TGTGCCAGCAGCCCCGGGACAGGGGGCCACAATGAGCAGTTCTTC.

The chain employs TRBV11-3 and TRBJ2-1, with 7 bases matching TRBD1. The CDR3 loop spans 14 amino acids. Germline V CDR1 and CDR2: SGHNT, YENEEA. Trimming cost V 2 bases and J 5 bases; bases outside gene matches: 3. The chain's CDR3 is CASSLQQGNNEQFF. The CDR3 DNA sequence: TGTGCCAGCAGCTTACAACAGGGGAACAATGAGCAGTTCTTC. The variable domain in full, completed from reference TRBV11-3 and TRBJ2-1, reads EAGVVQSPRYKIIEKKQPVAFWCNPISGHNTLYWYLQNLGQGPELLIRYENEEAVDDSQLPKDRFSAERLKGVDSTLKIQPAELGDSAVYLCASSLQQGNNEQFFGPGTRLTVL.